The 16 T cell receptor beta chains given below trace back to one sample, sequenced in a study of cytomegalovirus exposure and HLA in healthy donors. PCR involved 60 Vbeta and 13 Jbeta primers. Clones were sequenced by immunoSEQ multiplex PCR, and TCRdb holds only the in-frame ones, with some missing. The data hold 120,000 or so clones, with about 83% observed a single time. The sample consisted of PBMCs. These receptor sequences come from a woman in her thirties or forties in good health and CMV-seropositive.

A single count supports this clone. V gene TRBV7-9 combines with J gene TRBJ1-2; TRBD1 agrees at 8 bases. CDR1 SEHNR and CDR2 FQNEAQ come from the germline V gene (reference sequence). The junction had 13 bases not matched to a gene; V was cut back by 5 bases and J by 8 bases. The CDR3 extends over 15 amino acids. The CDR3 region has the DNA TGTGCCAGCAGCCCGCAGACAGGGGCGGAAGGGGGCTACACCTTC. Its protein product is CASSPQTGAEGGYTF.

CDR3 amino acids: CASRAGLAGPDTQYF. CDR3 bases: TGTGCCAGCCGTGCAGGACTAGCGGGGCCAGATACGCAGTATTTT. V usage is TRBV6-5 and J usage is TRBJ2-3, with 12 bases lining up with TRBD2. J gave up 4 bases and V 8 bases, and 7 bases lay outside the gene matches. Germline CDR1 and CDR2: MNHEY and SVGAGI. The CDR3 is 15 residues long.

The chain has TRBV6-1 and TRBJ2-3, with a weak D call TRBD2 (6 bases). The CDR3 is 14 residues long. The V gene's germline CDR1 is MNHNS and CDR2 SASEGT. V was pared by 2 bases and J by 6 bases, with 12 bases between. The CDR3 DNA is TGTGCCAGCAGTGAACGGGACTTTAGGGATACGCAGTATTTT. Its protein is CASSERDFRDTQYF.

This clone was recorded a few times. This chain uses TRBV6-5 with TRBJ1-4; weak D call: TRBD1 (6 bases). Germline V CDR1 and CDR2: MNHEY, SVGAGI. The V gene lost 2 bases and the J gene lost 1 base, with 8 bases spanning the gap. CDR3 length: 15 residues. CDR3 amino acids: CASSYGRGTNEKLFF. DNA for the CDR3: TGTGCCAGCAGTTACGGCAGGGGAACTAATGAAAAACTGTTTTTT.

The genes are TRBV5-6 and TRBJ1-3; D remains unclear. Germline lookup yields CDR1 SGHDT and CDR2 YYEEEE. This CDR3 has 13 amino acids. The germline V and J ends were trimmed by 0 bases and 4 bases, with 5 bases remaining between them. The CDR3 DNA sequence: TGTGCCAGCAGCTTGGGGAGGGGAAACACCATATATTTT. Its translation: CASSLGRGNTIYF.

The chain has TRBV11-1 and TRBJ2-7, with TRBD1 identical over 8 bases. Trimming removed 1 base from V and 3 bases from J; junction bases left unmatched: 5. The CDR3 extends over 15 amino acids. Germline V CDR1 and CDR2: SGHAT, FQDESV (reference sequence). Here the CDR3 DNA reads TGTGCCAGCAGCTTAGGAGGGACAGGACTCTACGAGCAGTACTTC. It yields the protein CASSLGGTGLYEQYF.

This clone was counted only a few times. The chain combines TRBV5-1 with TRBJ2-2; 13 nucleotides align to TRBD2. With 2 bases clipped from V and 0 bases from J, the junction kept 7 bases outside the gene matches. This CDR3 has 19 residues. Germline V gene sequence: CDR1 SGHRS, CDR2 YFSETQ. CDR3 sequence: CASSFEGLAGISNTGELFF. CDR3 DNA: TGCGCCAGCAGCTTCGAGGGACTAGCGGGGATCTCGAACACCGGGGAGCTGTTTTTT. The variable domain in full, with the rest retrieved from reference TRBV5-1 and TRBJ2-2, is KAGVTQTPRYLIKTRGQQVTLSCSPISGHRSVSWYQQTPGQGLQFLFEYFSETQRNKGNFPGRFSGRQFSNSRSEMNVSTLELGDSALYLCASSFEGLAGISNTGELFFGEGSRLTVL.

The chain joins TRBV4-3 to TRBJ1-6, with 8 nucleotides matching TRBD1. Per germline, CDR1 LGHNA and CDR2 YSLEER. The CDR3 has 16 amino acids. J was trimmed by 5 bases and V by 0 bases; bases with no gene match: 3. The CDR3 region is CASSQDPTGDNSPLHF. The CDR3, as DNA: TGCGCCAGCAGCCAAGATCCGACAGGGGATAATTCACCCCTCCACTTT.

This clone has only a few counts. CDR3 nucleotides: TGCGCCAGCAAACAGGGGGGCACCTACGAGCAGTACTTC. Its translation is CASKQGGTYEQYF. The chain links TRBV10-2 to TRBJ2-7, with TRBD1 matching 8 bases. Germline-derived CDR1 and CDR2 are WSHSY and SAAADI. The CDR3 is made up of 13 amino acids. Germline trimming cut 7 bases from V and 2 bases from J; bases unmatched to any gene: 4.

The chain has TRBV5-6 and TRBJ1-4, with TRBD1 matching over 8 bases. Per germline, CDR1 SGHDT and CDR2 YYEEEE. J lost 5 bases, V lost 4 bases, and 16 bases had no gene match. This CDR3 has 18 residues. CDR3 protein: CASSQDSLGQGVNEKLFF. The DNA for the CDR3 is TGTGCCAGCAGCCAGGATTCCTTAGGACAGGGCGTAAATGAAAAACTGTTTTTT. Complete variable domain (other parts from reference TRBV5-6 and TRBJ1-4): DAGVTQSPTHLIKTRGQQVTLRCSPKSGHDTVSWYQQALGQGPQFIFQYYEEEERQRGNFPDRFSGHQFPNYSSELNVNALLLGDSALYLCASSQDSLGQGVNEKLFFGSGTQLSVL.

V is TRBV7-9 and J is TRBJ1-1, with D tentatively TRBD1 (5 bases). The V end lost 5 bases, the J end lost 1 base, and 14 bases lay between the germline ends. The CDR3 sequence is 15 residues long. Per germline, CDR1 SEHNR and CDR2 FQNEAQ (reference sequence). DNA for the CDR3: TGTGCCAGCAGCCCTGAAGTACAGGCGAACACTGAAGCTTTCTTT. This codes for CASSPEVQANTEAFF.

V usage is TRBV10-3 and J usage is TRBJ1-2; possibly TRBD1 for D (6 bases). V was trimmed by 1 base and J by 4 bases, leaving 16 bases between them. This CDR3 is built from 16 residues. In germline, CDR1 is ENHRY, CDR2 SYGVKD. CDR3 sequence (DNA): TGTGCCATCAGTGAGTTACACTTGGACAGCCTCTATGGCTACACCTTC. Protein sequence: CAISELHLDSLYGYTF.

V gene TRBV2 combines with J gene TRBJ2-5; D possibly corresponds to TRBD2 (6 bases). This CDR3 region has 15 residues. In germline, CDR1 is SNHLY, CDR2 FYNNEI. V lost 2 bases, J lost 6 bases, and 16 bases lay in between. CDR3 loop: CASSERGLARKTQYF. The CDR3 DNA is TGTGCCAGCAGTGAAAGAGGGCTAGCGAGAAAGACCCAGTACTTC.

V and J are TRBV2 and TRBJ2-7; a possible D gene is TRBD2 (6 bases). V shed 5 bases and J shed 3 bases, with 14 bases lying between them. CDR1 and CDR2 from the germline V gene are SNHLY and FYNNEI. This CDR3 region has 14 residues. This chain's CDR3 is CASSLGGNFYEQYF. CDR3 DNA sequence: TGTGCCAGCAGTCTTGGGGGGAATTTCTACGAGCAGTACTTC.

The J gene is TRBJ1-1, the V gene TRBV14, with D uncertain. Trimming cost V 4 bases and J 4 bases, with 25 bases left between them. CDR1 SGHDN and CDR2 FVKESK come from the germline V gene. The length of the CDR3 is 18 residues. CDR3 region: CASSLSEAVERRATEAFF. As DNA, the CDR3 is TGTGCCAGCAGCCTCTCAGAAGCGGTGGAAAGAAGGGCCACTGAAGCTTTCTTT.

The chain recombines TRBV19 with TRBJ1-6, with 7 bases identical to TRBD1. This CDR3 has 14 amino acids. The J segment lost 11 bases and the V segment lost 5 bases, leaving 9 bases of the junction unmatched. The germline CDR1 and CDR2 sequences are LNHDA and SQIVND (reference sequence). For the CDR3, the DNA is TGTGCCAGTAGTTTTGGACAGGAGAATGCACCCCTCCACTTT. This sequence encodes CASSFGQENAPLHF. Full variable domain (rest looked up from reference TRBV19 and TRBJ1-6): DGGITQSPKYLFRKEGQNVTLSCEQNLNHDAMYWYRQDPGQGLRLIYYSQIVNDFQKGDIAEGYSVSREKKESFPLTVTSAQKNPTAFYLCASSFGQENAPLHFGNGTRLTVT.